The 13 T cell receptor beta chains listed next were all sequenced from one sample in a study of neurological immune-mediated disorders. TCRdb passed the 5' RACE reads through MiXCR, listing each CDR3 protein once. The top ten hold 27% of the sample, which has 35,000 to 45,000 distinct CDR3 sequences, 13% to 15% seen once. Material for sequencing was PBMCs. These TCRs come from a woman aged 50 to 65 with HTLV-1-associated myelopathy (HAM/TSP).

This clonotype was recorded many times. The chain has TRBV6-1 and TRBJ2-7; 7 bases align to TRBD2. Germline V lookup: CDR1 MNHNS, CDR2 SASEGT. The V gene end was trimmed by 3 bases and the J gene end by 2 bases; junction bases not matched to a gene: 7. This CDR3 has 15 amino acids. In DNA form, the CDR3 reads TGTGCCAGCAGTGATTCGGGGGGTGCTCCCTACGAGCAGTACTTC. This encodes CASSDSGGAPYEQYF.

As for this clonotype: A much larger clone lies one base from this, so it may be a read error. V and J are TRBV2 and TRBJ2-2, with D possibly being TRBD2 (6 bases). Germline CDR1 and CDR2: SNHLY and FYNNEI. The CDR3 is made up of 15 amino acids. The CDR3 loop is CASIGGTRLNGELLF. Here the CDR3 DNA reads TGTGCCAGCATCGGGGGTACGAGGTTGAACGGGGAGCTGCTTTTT.

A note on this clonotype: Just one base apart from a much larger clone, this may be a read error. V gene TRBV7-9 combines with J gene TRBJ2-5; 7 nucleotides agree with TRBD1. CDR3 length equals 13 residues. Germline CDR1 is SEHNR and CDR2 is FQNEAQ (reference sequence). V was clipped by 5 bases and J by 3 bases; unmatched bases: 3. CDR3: CASSVGGEETQYF. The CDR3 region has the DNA TGTGCCAGCAGCGTAGGGGGCGAAGAGACCCAGTACTTC.

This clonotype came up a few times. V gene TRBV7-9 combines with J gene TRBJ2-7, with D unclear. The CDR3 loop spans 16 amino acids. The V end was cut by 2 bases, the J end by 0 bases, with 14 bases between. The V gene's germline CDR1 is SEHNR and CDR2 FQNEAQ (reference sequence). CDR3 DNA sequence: TGTGCCAGCAGCTTATCGGGCACCCCGAGCTCCTACGAGCAGTACGTC. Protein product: CASSLSGTPSSYEQYV.

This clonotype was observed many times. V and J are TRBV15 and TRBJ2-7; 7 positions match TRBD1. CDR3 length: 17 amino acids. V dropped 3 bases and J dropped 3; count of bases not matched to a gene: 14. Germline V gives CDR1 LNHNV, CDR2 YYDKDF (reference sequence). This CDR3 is CATSRTKTGNLDYEQYF. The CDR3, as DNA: TGTGCCACCAGCAGGACTAAGACAGGGAATTTGGACTACGAGCAGTACTTC. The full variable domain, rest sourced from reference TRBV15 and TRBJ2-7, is DAMVIQNPRYQVTQFGKPVTLSCSQTLNHNVMYWYQQKSSQAPKLLFHYYDKDFNNEADTPDNFQSRRPNTSFCFLDIRSPGLGDTAMYLCATSRTKTGNLDYEQYFGPGTRLTVT.

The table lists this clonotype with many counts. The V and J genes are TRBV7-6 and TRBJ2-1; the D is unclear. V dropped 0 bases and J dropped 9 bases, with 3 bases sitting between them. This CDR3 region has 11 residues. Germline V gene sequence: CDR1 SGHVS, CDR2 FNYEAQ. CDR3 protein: CASSLASEQFF. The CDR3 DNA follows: TGTGCCAGCAGCTTAGCAAGTGAGCAGTTCTTC.

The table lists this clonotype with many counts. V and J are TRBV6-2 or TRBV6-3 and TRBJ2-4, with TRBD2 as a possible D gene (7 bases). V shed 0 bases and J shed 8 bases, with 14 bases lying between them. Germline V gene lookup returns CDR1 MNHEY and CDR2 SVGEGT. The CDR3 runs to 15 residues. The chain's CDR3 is CASSYSGQGRDIQYF. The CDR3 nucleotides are TGTGCCAGCAGTTACTCTGGGCAGGGGAGGGACATTCAGTACTTC.

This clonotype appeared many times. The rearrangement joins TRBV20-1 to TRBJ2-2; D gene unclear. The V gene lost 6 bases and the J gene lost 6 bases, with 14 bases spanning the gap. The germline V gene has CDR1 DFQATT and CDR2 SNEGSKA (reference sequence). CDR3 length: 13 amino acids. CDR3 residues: CSASGEGSGELFF. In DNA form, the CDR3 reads TGCAGTGCATCCGGTGAAGGGTCCGGGGAGCTGTTTTTT.

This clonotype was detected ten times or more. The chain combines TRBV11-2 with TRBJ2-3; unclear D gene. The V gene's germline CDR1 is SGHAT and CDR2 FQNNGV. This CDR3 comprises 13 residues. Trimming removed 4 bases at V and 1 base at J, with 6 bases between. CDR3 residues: CASSSAGTDTQYF. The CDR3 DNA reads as TGTGCCAGCAGCTCCGCCGGCACAGATACGCAGTATTTT. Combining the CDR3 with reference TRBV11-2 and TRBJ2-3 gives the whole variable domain EAGVAQSPRYKIIEKRQSVAFWCNPISGHATLYWYQQILGQGPKLLIQFQNNGVVDDSQLPKDRFSAERLKGVDSTLKIQPAKLEDSAVYLCASSSAGTDTQYFGPGTRLTVL.

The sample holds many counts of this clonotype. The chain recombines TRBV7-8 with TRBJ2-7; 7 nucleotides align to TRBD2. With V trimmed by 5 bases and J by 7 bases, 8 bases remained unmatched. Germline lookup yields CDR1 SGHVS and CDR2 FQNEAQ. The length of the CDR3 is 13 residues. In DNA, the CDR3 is TGTGCCAGCAGCCCCGGGACTACTTTTGAGCAGTACGTC. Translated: CASSPGTTFEQYV.

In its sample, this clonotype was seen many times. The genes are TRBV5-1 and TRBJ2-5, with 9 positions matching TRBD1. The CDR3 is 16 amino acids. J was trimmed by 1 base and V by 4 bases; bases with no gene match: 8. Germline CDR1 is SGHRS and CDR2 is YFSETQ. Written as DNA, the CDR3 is TGCGCCAGCAGCACACAGGGGGCGATAGTCCAAGAGACCCAGTACTTC. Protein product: CASSTQGAIVQETQYF.

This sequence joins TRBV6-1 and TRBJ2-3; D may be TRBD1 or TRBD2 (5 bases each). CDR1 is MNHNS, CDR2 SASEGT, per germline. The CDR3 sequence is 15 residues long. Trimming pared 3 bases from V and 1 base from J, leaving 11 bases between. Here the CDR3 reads CASSDGDAGTDTQYF. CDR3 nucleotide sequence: TGTGCCAGCAGTGATGGGGACGCTGGCACAGATACGCAGTATTTT.

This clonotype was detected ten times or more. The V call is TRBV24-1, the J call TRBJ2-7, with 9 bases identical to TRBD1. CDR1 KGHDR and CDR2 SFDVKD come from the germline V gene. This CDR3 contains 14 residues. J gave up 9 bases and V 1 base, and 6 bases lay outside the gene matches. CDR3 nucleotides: TGTGCCACCAGTGATTTTGACAGGGGGAACGGGCAGTACTTC. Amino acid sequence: CATSDFDRGNGQYF.